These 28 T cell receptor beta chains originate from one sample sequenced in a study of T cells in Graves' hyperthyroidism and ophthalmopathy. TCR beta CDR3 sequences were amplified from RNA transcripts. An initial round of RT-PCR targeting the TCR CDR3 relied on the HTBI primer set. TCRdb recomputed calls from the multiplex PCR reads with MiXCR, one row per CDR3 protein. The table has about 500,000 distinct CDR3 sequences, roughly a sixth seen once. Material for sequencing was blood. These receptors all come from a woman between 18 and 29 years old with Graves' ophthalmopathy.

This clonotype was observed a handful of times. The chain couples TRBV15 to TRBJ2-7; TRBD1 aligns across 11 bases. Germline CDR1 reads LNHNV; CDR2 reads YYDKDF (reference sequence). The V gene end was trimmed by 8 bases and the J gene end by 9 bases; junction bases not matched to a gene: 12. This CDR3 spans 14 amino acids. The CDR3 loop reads CATGNRDRGGGQYF. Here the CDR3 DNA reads TGTGCCACCGGGAACCGGGACAGGGGGGGGGGGCAGTACTTC.

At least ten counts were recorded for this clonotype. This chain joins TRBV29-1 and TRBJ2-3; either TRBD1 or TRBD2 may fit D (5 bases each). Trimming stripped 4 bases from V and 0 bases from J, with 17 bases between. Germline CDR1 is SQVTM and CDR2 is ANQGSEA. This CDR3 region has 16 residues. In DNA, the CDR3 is TGCAGCGTTGCCGGGGCAGGACCTTCTAGCACAGATACGCAGTATTTT. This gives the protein CSVAGAGPSSTDTQYF.

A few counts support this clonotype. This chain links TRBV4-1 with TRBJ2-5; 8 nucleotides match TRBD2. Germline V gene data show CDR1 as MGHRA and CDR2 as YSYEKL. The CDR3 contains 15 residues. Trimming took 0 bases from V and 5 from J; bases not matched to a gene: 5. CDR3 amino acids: CASSQDKREGETQYF. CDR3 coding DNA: TGCGCCAGCAGCCAAGATAAACGGGAGGGGGAGACCCAGTACTTC.

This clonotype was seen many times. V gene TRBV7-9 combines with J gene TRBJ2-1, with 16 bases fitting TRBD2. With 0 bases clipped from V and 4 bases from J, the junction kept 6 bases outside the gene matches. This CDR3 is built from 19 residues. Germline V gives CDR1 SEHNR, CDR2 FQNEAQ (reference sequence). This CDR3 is CASSLAPGLAGGSYNEQFF. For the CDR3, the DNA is TGTGCCAGCAGCTTAGCGCCGGGACTAGCGGGAGGGAGTTACAATGAGCAGTTCTTC. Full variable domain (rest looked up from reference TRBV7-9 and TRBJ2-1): DTGVSQNPRHKITKRGQNVTFRCDPISEHNRLYWYRQTLGQGPEFLTYFQNEAQLEKSRLLSDRFSAERPKGSFSTLEIQRTEQGDSAMYLCASSLAPGLAGGSYNEQFFGPGTRLTVL.

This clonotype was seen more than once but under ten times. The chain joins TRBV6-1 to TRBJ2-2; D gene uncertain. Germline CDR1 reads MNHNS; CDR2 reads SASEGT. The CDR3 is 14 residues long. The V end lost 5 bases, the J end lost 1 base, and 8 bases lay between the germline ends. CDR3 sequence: CASSPLGNTGELFF. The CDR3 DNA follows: TGTGCCAGCAGTCCCCTAGGGAACACCGGGGAGCTGTTTTTT.

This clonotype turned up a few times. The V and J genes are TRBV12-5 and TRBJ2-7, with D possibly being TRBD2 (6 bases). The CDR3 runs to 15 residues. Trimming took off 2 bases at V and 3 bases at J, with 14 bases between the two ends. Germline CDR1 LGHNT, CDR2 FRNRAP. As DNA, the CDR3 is TGTGCTAGTGGTTTGCTTATAGGAGGGCACTACGAGCAGTACTTC. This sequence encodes CASGLLIGGHYEQYF. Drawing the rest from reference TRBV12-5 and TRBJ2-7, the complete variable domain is DARVTQTPRHKVTEMGQEVTMRCQPILGHNTVFWYRQTMMQGLELLAYFRNRAPLDDSGMPKDRFSAEMPDATLATLKIQPSEPRDSAVYFCASGLLIGGHYEQYFGPGTRLTVT.

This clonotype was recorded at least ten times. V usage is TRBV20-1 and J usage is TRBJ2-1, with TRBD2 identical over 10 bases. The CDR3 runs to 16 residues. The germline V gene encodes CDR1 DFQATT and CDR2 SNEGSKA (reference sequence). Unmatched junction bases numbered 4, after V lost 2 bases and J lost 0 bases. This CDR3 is CSARRSSGSSYNEQFF. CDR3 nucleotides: TGCAGTGCTAGAAGGTCTAGCGGGAGCTCCTACAATGAGCAGTTCTTC.

The CDR3 spells CASSFSGLAGVEQYF. The CDR3 DNA sequence: TGTGCCAGCAGCTTTAGTGGGCTAGCGGGAGTCGAGCAGTACTTC. The genes are TRBV12-3 or TRBV12-4 and TRBJ2-7; 10 bases agree with TRBD2. V gave up 6 bases and J gave up 6 bases; unmatched junction bases: 11. This CDR3 is built from 15 residues.

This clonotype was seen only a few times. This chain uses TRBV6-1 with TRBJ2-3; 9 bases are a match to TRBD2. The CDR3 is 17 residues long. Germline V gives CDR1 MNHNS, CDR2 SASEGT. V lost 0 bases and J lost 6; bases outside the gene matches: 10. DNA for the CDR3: TGTGCCAGCAGTGAAGCCCTAGCGGGGCGCGTGGTGGATACGCAGTATTTT. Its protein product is CASSEALAGRVVDTQYF.

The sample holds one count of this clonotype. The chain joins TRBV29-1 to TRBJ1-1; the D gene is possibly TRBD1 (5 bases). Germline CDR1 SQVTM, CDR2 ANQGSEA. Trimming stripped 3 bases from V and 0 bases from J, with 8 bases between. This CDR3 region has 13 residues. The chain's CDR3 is CSVEGGVNTEAFF. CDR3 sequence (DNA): TGCAGCGTTGAGGGGGGGGTGAACACTGAAGCTTTCTTT.

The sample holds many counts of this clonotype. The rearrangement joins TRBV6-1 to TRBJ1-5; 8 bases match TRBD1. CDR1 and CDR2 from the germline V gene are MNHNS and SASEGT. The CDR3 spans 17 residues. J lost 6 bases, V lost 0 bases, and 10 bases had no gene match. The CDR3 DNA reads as TGTGCCAGCAGTGAAGCCTGGGACAGGCCAGGGGGTCAGCCCCAGCATTTT. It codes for CASSEAWDRPGGQPQHF.

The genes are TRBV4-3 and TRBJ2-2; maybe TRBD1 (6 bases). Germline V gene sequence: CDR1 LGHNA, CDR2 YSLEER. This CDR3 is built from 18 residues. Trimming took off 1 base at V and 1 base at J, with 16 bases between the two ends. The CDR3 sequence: CASSQAGRQDLNTGELFF. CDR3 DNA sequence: TGCGCCAGCAGCCAAGCTGGGCGACAGGACCTGAACACCGGGGAGCTGTTTTTT.

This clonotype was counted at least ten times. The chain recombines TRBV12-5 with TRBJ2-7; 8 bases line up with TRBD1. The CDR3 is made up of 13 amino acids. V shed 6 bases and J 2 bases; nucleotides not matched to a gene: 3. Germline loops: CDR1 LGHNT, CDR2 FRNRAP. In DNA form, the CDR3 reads TGTGCTAGTGGCCCAGGGGGCCCCTACGAGCAGTACTTC. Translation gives CASGPGGPYEQYF.

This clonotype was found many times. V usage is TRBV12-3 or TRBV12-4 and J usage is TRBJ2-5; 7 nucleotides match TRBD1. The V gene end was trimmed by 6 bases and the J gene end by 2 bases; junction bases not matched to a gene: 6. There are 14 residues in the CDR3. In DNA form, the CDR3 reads TGTGCCAGCAGCAACAGGGGATCTCAAGAGACCCAGTACTTC. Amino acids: CASSNRGSQETQYF.

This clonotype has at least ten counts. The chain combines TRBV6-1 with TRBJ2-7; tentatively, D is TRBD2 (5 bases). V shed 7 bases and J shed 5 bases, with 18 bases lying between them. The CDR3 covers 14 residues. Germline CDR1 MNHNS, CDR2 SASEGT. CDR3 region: CASTWSGEINEQYF. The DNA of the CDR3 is TGTGCCAGCACCTGGTCCGGGGAGATAAACGAGCAGTACTTC.

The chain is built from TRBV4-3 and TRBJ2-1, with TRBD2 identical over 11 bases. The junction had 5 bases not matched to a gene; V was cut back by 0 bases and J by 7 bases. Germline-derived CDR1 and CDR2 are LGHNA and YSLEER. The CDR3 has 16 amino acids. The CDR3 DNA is TGCGCCAGCAGCCAAGACCGCGGGACTAGCGGTAATGAGCAGTTCTTC. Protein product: CASSQDRGTSGNEQFF.

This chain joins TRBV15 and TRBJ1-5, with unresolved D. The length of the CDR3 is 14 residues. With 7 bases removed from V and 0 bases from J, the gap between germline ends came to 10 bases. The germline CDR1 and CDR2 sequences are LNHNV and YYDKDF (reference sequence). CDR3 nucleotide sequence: TGTGCCACCAACCGGAGATATAGCAATCAGCCCCAGCATTTT. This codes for CATNRRYSNQPQHF.

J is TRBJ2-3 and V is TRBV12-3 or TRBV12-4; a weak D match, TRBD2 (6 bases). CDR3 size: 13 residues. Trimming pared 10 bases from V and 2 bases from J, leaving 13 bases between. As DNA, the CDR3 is TGTGCCACCACCGGGACTTACACAGATACGCAGTATTTT. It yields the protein CATTGTYTDTQYF.

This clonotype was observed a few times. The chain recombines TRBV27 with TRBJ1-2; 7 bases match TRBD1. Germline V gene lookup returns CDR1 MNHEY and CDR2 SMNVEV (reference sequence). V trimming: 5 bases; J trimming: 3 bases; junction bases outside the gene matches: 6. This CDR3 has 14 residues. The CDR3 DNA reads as TGTGCCAGCAGTCAACGGACAGGCGACTATGGCTACACCTTC. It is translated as CASSQRTGDYGYTF.

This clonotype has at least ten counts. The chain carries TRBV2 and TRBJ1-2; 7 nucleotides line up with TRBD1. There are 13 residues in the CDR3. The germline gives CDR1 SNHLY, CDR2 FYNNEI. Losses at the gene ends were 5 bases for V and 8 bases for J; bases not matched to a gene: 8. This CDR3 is CASSLDRAFGYTF. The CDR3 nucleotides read TGTGCCAGCAGTCTTGACAGGGCCTTCGGCTACACCTTC.

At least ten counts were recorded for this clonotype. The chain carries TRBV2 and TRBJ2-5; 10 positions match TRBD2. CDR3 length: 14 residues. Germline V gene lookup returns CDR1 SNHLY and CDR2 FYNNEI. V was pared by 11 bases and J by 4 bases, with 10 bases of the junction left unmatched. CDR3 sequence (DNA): TGTGCCCTCTTAGCGGGGGGCCGCGGAGAGACCCAGTACTTC. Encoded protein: CALLAGGRGETQYF.

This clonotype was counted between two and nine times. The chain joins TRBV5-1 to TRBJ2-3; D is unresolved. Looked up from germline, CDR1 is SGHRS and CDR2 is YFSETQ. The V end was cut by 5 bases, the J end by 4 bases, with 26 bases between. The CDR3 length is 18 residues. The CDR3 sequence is CASSLYKGLPGRPDTQYF. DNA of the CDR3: TGCGCCAGCAGTTTGTATAAAGGTCTCCCCGGCCGCCCAGATACGCAGTATTTT.

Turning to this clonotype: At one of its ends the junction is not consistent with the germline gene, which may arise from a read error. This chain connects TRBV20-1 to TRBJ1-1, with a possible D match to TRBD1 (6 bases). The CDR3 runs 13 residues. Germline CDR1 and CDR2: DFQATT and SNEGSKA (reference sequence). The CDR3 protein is CSAGEVGRGKAFF. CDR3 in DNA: TGCAGTGCTGGAGAAGTGGGCAGGGGTAAAGCTTTCTTT.

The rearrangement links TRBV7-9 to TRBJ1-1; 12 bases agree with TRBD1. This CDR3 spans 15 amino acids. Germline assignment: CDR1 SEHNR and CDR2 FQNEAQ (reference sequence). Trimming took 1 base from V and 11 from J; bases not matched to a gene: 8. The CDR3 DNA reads TGTGCCAGCAGCTTAGTGGGACAGGGGGCTACGATTGCTTTCTTT. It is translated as CASSLVGQGATIAFF.

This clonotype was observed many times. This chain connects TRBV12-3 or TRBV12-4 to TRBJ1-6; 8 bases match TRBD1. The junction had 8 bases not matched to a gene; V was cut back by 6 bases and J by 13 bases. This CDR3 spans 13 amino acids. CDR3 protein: CASRDREYVPLHF. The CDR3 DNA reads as TGTGCCAGCAGGGACAGGGAGTATGTCCCCCTCCACTTT.

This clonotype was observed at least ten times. CDR3 in amino acids: CASRPDRGRNYGYTF. In DNA, the CDR3 is TGCGCCAGCAGACCGGACAGGGGGCGGAACTATGGCTACACCTTC. The V and J genes are TRBV5-1 and TRBJ1-2, with TRBD1 identical over 11 bases. Germline V lookup: CDR1 SGHRS, CDR2 YFSETQ. V lost 5 bases, J lost 2 bases, and 5 bases stayed unmatched. The CDR3 consists of 15 residues.

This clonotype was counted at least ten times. As DNA, the CDR3 is TGTGCCTGGAGTGTAGGGCTCGGGGGTGAGCAGTACTTC. Its protein is CAWSVGLGGEQYF. V and J are TRBV30 and TRBJ2-7; D perhaps matches TRBD2 (6 bases). The CDR3 loop spans 13 amino acids. Germline CDR1 and CDR2: GTSNPN and SVGIG (reference sequence). V was trimmed by 0 bases and J by 7 bases, leaving 13 bases between them.

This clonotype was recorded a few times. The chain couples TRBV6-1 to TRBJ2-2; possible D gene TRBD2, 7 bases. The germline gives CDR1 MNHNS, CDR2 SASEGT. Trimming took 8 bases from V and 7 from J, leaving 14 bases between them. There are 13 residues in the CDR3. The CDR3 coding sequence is TGTGCCAGCTCCAGAAGGGGGGGCGGGGAGCTGTTTTTT. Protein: CASSRRGGGELFF.